The present TCR beta chain was sequenced within a study of blood T cell repertoires in COVID-19. Overall study context: The United States, Italy and Spain supplied acute and convalescent COVID-19 samples. Nucleic acid was either cDNA or gDNA, and it came from T cells, B-cell-depleted T cells, or PBMCs.

The repertoire was sequenced with immunoSEQ multiplex PCR; TCRdb's copy has only in-frame clones and lacks some. The sample comprises around 200,000 clones, around nine tenths of which are singletons, and about 6% rests with the top ten. This TCR was sampled from a man in his sixties who had recovered from COVID-19. Material: peripheral blood.

The chain's CDR3 is CASSPSLIGGTDTQYF. Written as DNA, the CDR3 is TGTGCCAGCTCACCATCATTGATAGGGGGCACAGATACGCAGTATTTT. This chain links TRBV18 with TRBJ2-3; perhaps TRBD1 as D (5 bases). This CDR3 is 16 amino acids long. The V end was cut by 2 bases, the J end by 1 base, with 13 bases between. Germline V gives CDR1 KGHSH, CDR2 LQKENI.